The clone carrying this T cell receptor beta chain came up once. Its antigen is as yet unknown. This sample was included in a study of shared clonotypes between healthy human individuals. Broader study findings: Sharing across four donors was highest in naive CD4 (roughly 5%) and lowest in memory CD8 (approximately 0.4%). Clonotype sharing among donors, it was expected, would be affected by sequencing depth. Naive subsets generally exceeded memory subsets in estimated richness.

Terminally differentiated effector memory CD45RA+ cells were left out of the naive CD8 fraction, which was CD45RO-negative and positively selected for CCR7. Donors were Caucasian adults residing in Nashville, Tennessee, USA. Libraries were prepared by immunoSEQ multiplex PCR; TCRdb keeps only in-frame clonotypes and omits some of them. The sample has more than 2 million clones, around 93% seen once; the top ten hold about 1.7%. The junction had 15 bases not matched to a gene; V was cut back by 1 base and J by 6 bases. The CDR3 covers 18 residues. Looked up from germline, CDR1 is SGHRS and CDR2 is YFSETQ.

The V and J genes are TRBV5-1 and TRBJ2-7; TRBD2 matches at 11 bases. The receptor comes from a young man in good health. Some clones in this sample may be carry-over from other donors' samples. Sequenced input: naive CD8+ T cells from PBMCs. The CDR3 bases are TGCGCCAGCAGCTTGAAAAACCTCCGGGGACTAGCGGCCAGCGAGCAGTACTTC. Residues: CASSLKNLRGLAASEQYF.